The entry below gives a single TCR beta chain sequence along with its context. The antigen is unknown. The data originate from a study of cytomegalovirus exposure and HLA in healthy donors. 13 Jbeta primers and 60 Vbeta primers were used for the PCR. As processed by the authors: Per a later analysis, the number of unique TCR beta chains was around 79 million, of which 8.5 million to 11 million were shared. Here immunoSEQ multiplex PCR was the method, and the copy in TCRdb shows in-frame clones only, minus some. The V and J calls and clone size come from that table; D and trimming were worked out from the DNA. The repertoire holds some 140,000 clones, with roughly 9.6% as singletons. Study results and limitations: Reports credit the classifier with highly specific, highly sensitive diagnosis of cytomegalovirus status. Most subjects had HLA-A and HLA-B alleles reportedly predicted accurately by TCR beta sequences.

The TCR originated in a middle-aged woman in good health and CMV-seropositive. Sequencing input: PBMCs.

The CDR3 sequence is CASRTGGSYEQYF. CDR3 sequence (DNA): TGTGCCAGCCGAACAGGGGGCTCCTACGAGCAGTACTTC. V usage is TRBV5-8 and J usage is TRBJ2-7; TRBD1 aligns across 8 bases. This CDR3 has 13 residues. The V segment lost 7 bases and the J segment 0 bases; nucleotides outside the gene matches: 3. The germline V gene encodes CDR1 SGHTS and CDR2 YDEGEE.